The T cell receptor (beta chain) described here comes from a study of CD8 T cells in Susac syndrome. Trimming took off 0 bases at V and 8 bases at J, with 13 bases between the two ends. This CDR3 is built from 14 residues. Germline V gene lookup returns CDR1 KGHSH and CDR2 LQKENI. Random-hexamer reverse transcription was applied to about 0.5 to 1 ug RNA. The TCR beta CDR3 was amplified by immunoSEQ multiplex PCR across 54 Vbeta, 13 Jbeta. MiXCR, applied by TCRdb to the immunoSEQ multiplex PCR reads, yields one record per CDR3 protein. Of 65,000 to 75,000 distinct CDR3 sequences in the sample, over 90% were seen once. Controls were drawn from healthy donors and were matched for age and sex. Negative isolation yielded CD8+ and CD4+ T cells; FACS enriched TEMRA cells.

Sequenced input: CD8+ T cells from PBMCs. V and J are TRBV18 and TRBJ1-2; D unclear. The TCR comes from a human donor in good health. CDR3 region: CASSPPENAGGYTF. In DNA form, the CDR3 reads TGTGCCAGCTCACCACCGGAAAACGCGGGGGGCTACACCTTC.